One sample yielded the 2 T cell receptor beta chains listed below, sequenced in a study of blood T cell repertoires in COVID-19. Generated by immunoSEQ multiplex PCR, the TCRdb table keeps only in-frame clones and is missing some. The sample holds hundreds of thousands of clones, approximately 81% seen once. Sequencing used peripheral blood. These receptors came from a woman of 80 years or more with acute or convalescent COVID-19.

The CDR3 here is CASSRGSGTEAFF. As DNA, the CDR3 is TGTGCCAGCAGCAGGGGTTCGGGCACTGAAGCTTTCTTT. This rearrangement joins TRBV3-1 (or the pseudogene TRBV3-2) to TRBJ1-1; D perhaps matches TRBD1 (5 bases). Trimming removed 5 bases at V and 4 bases at J, with 11 bases between. This CDR3 region has 13 residues. Germline V CDR1 and CDR2: LGHDT, YNNKEL (reference sequence).

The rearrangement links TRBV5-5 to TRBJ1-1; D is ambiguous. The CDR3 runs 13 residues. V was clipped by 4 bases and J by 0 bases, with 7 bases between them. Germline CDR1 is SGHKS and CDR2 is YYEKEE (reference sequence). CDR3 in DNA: TGTGCCAGCAGCGCCCAGATGAACACTGAAGCTTTCTTT. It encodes CASSAQMNTEAFF.